The 22 T cell receptor beta chains below were found in one sample sequenced in a study of blood T cell repertoires in COVID-19. Method: immunoSEQ multiplex PCR; TCRdb's copy keeps in-frame clones and lacks some. The sample includes 95,000 to 150,000 clones, about 79% of them seen just once. Sequenced: peripheral blood. These receptors were taken from a man aged 40-49 years with active or convalescent COVID-19.

J is TRBJ1-1 and V is TRBV19, with 8 bases that match TRBD1. Per the germline V gene, CDR1 is LNHDA and CDR2 is SQIVND (reference sequence). This CDR3 region has 16 residues. V gave up 4 bases and J gave up 4 bases; unmatched junction bases: 11. CDR3 in DNA: TGTGCCAGTAGTACCTCCGGGACAGGCCTCGGCACTGAAGCTTTCTTT. Protein: CASSTSGTGLGTEAFF.

The V call is TRBV27, the J call TRBJ1-5; weak D call: TRBD1 (6 bases). The CDR3 loop spans 14 amino acids. The V end was cut by 6 bases, the J end by 5 bases, with 14 bases between. From germline, CDR1 is MNHEY and CDR2 SMNVEV (reference sequence). This CDR3 reads CASSFTGFDQPQHF. The CDR3 DNA reads TGTGCCAGCAGCTTCACAGGGTTTGATCAGCCCCAGCATTTT.

This clone has only a few counts. The rearrangement joins TRBV6-6 to TRBJ1-1; 9 bases agree with TRBD1. The ends lost 6 bases at V and 1 base at J; junction bases unmatched: 6. CDR3 length equals 15 residues. Germline-derived CDR1 and CDR2 are MNHNY and SVGAGI (reference sequence). This CDR3 reads CASSHPGQGNTEAFF. In DNA, the CDR3 is TGTGCCAGCAGCCACCCGGGACAGGGGAACACTGAAGCTTTCTTT.

The genes are TRBV2 and TRBJ2-3, with 8 bases fitting TRBD1. The trim removed 1 base at V and 4 bases at J, leaving 4 bases unmatched. The V gene's germline CDR1 is SNHLY and CDR2 FYNNEI. The CDR3 is made up of 15 amino acids. CDR3 nucleotides: TGTGCCAGCAGTGAAGGACAGGGGTACGCAGATACGCAGTATTTT. Translation gives CASSEGQGYADTQYF.

At least ten counts were recorded for this clone. V is TRBV7-2 and J is TRBJ1-1; no clear D. The CDR3 sequence is 14 residues long. Between the trimmed V and J ends, which lost 4 bases and 0 bases, there was a span of 9 bases. CDR1 SGHTA and CDR2 FQGNSA come from the germline V gene. The CDR3 bases are TGTGCCAGCAGCTCAAGATCTATGAACACTGAAGCTTTCTTT. This translates into CASSSRSMNTEAFF.

The chain carries TRBV5-1 and TRBJ2-7; tentative D call: TRBD1 (6 bases). V was trimmed by 5 bases and J by 1 base, leaving 10 bases between them. Germline loops: CDR1 SGHRS, CDR2 YFSETQ. This CDR3 spans 13 amino acids. The CDR3 DNA reads TGCGCCAGCAGATACAGGGAATCCTACGAGCAGTACTTC. Translation gives CASRYRESYEQYF.

J is TRBJ1-1 and V is TRBV30; TRBD1 agrees at 7 bases. V lost 5 bases and J lost 0; bases outside the gene matches: 3. CDR3 length: 13 residues. Per germline, CDR1 GTSNPN and CDR2 SVGIG (reference sequence). In nucleotides, the CDR3 is TGTGCCTGGCTACAGGGGATGAACACTGAAGCTTTCTTT. This gives the protein CAWLQGMNTEAFF.

The rearrangement joins TRBV11-3 to TRBJ2-2, with a possible D match to TRBD2 (6 bases). The V end was cut by 5 bases, the J end by 4 bases, with 14 bases between. Germline values: CDR1 SGHNT, CDR2 YENEEA. CDR3 length equals 15 residues. The CDR3 is CASSTRTGGTGELFF. The CDR3 DNA is TGTGCCAGCAGCACTCGGACCGGGGGCACCGGGGAGCTGTTTTTT.

The genes are TRBV4-1 and TRBJ2-2, with TRBD2 matching 12 bases. CDR3 length equals 14 residues. Losses at the gene ends were 6 bases for V and 13 bases for J; bases not matched to a gene: 9. Germline CDR1 reads MGHRA; CDR2 reads YSYEKL. The CDR3 bases are TGCGCCAGCAGTTCCGGACTAGCGGGATATGGGCTGTTTTTT. Its translation: CASSSGLAGYGLFF.

The rearrangement links TRBV15 to TRBJ2-7; TRBD2 matches 8 bases. The CDR3 length is 15 residues. Germline V gene data show CDR1 as LNHNV and CDR2 as YYDKDF (reference sequence). The J segment lost 0 bases and the V segment lost 5 bases, leaving 6 bases of the junction unmatched. This CDR3 reads CATSAGGGDSYEQYF. CDR3 nucleotides: TGTGCCACCAGCGCGGGGGGCGGAGACTCCTACGAGCAGTACTTC.

This rearrangement joins TRBV7-2 to TRBJ1-2, with D perhaps matching TRBD1 (5 bases). This CDR3 comprises 15 residues. Germline CDR1 and CDR2: SGHTA and FQGNSA. V was trimmed by 1 base and J by 2 bases, leaving 11 bases between them. For the CDR3, the DNA is TGTGCCAGCAGCTTAGGGGTAGGGGCCAACTATGGCTACACCTTC. The encoded protein is CASSLGVGANYGYTF.

In its sample, this clone was seen a few times. The CDR3 region is CASSRDRGNTEAFF. The CDR3 nucleotides read TGTGCCAGCAGCCGGGACAGGGGGAACACTGAAGCTTTCTTT. The genes are TRBV5-4 and TRBJ1-1, with 10 bases matching TRBD1. Trimming cost V 4 bases and J 1 base; bases outside gene matches: 1. Germline V CDR1 and CDR2: SGHNT, YYREEE (reference sequence). CDR3 size: 14 residues.

Details on this clone: Distinct nucleotide sequences in the sample also encode this CDR3. The rearrangement joins TRBV3-1 (or the pseudogene TRBV3-2) to TRBJ2-5; D gene unclear. This CDR3 has 15 amino acids. Trimming stripped 0 bases from V and 1 base from J, with 9 bases between. Germline CDR1 and CDR2: LGHDT and YNNKEL (reference sequence). The CDR3 here is CASSQDSTVQETQYF. The CDR3, as DNA: TGTGCCAGCAGCCAAGATTCAACAGTCCAAGAGACCCAGTACTTC.

The chain combines TRBV28 with TRBJ1-2, with TRBD1 matching over 7 bases. Trimming cost V 3 bases and J 6 bases; bases outside gene matches: 13. Germline values: CDR1 MDHEN, CDR2 SYDVKM. This CDR3 is built from 16 residues. CDR3 residues: CASSLFFRQGGNGYTF. The CDR3 coding sequence is TGTGCCAGCAGTTTGTTCTTCCGACAGGGCGGAAATGGCTACACCTTC.

CDR3 protein: CASSYTGGAKETQYF. In nucleotides, the CDR3 is TGTGCCAGCAGCTATACAGGGGGCGCTAAAGAGACCCAGTACTTC. This sequence joins TRBV5-6 and TRBJ2-5; TRBD1 agrees at 9 bases. Germline V CDR1 and CDR2: SGHDT, YYEEEE. The CDR3 has 15 residues. V was pared by 3 bases and J by 3 bases, with 6 bases of the junction left unmatched.

The rearrangement uses TRBV7-2 and TRBJ2-3, with 14 positions matching TRBD2. This CDR3 has 17 amino acids. Germline V gives CDR1 SGHTA, CDR2 FQGNSA. Unmatched junction bases numbered 10, after V lost 5 bases and J lost 6 bases. CDR3 residues: CASSLRTSGRNGDTQYF. DNA of the CDR3: TGTGCCAGCAGCCTCCGGACTAGCGGGAGGAATGGGGATACGCAGTATTTT.

A single count supports this clone. This may arise from a read error, as a much more abundant clone is one base away. This chain connects TRBV5-6 to TRBJ1-3, with 8 bases fitting TRBD1. Germline V gene sequence: CDR1 SGHDT, CDR2 YYEEEE. This CDR3 region has 14 residues. The V gene end was trimmed by 8 bases and the J gene end by 0 bases; junction bases not matched to a gene: 4. The CDR3 protein is CASRDRSSGNTIYF. CDR3 nucleotides: TGTGCCAGTAGGGACAGGAGCTCTGGAAACACCATATATTTT.

The chain joins TRBV5-4 to TRBJ1-3; D is uncertain. Trimming shortened V by 4 bases and J by 2 bases, and 10 bases separated the two germline ends. Germline values: CDR1 SGHNT, CDR2 YYREEE (reference sequence). The CDR3 is 14 residues long. This CDR3 is CASSTDQTGNTIYF. The CDR3 nucleotides read TGTGCCAGCAGCACAGATCAAACTGGAAACACCATATATTTT.

V is TRBV5-1 and J is TRBJ2-3; perhaps TRBD2 as D (6 bases). This CDR3 region has 16 residues. The germline V gene encodes CDR1 SGHRS and CDR2 YFSETQ. The V end was cut by 0 bases, the J end by 2 bases, with 13 bases between. CDR3 bases: TGCGCCAGCAGCTTGGGGGTAGCGGTGGCCACAGATACGCAGTATTTT. Protein sequence: CASSLGVAVATDTQYF.

V is TRBV24-1 and J is TRBJ2-7; 9 bases match TRBD1. This CDR3 contains 15 residues. Germline trimming cut 3 bases from V and 7 bases from J; bases unmatched to any gene: 9. In germline, CDR1 is KGHDR, CDR2 SFDVKD. The CDR3 DNA reads as TGTGCCACCAGTGATCCGGGACAGGGTTACCGGGAGCAGTACTTC. Translated, it gives CATSDPGQGYREQYF.

The chain couples TRBV11-3 to TRBJ2-1; 7 bases map to TRBD1. The CDR3 consists of 13 residues. Germline CDR1 and CDR2: SGHNT and YENEEA. V shed 3 bases, J shed 8 bases, and the junction held 4 bases outside the gene matches. Written as DNA, the CDR3 is TGTGCCAGCAGCTTCCTAGACAGGGATGAGCAGTTCTTC. It is translated as CASSFLDRDEQFF. Filled out from reference TRBV11-3 and TRBJ2-1, the complete variable domain reads EAGVVQSPRYKIIEKKQPVAFWCNPISGHNTLYWYLQNLGQGPELLIRYENEEAVDDSQLPKDRFSAERLKGVDSTLKIQPAELGDSAVYLCASSFLDRDEQFFGPGTRLTVL.

The J gene is TRBJ2-7, the V gene TRBV2; no clear D gene. CDR1 SNHLY and CDR2 FYNNEI come from the germline V gene. V shed 8 bases and J shed 3 bases, with 14 bases lying between them. The CDR3 spans 13 residues. The CDR3 region is CASDRPGSYEQYF. The CDR3 bases are TGTGCCAGCGATCGACCAGGAAGCTACGAGCAGTACTTC.